This entry describes one TCR beta chain. This clonotype was seen repeatedly, ten times or more. Its specific antigen is unknown. No qualities accompany the bases; no much larger clone lies one base away. V is cut by 3 bases and J by 7 bases, and the space between the germline ends is 16 bases. The cysteine opens and the phenylalanine closes a CDR3 of 15 amino acids. CDR3 DNA is the only sequence kept; it has 45 bases, read in frame from the first base. The germline V gene supplies CDR1 MDHEN and CDR2 SYDVKM. TCR cDNA was synthesized by 5'RACE template switching, which introduced a universal primer site and unique molecular identifiers. Priming for cDNA synthesis came from both the TCR alpha and TCR beta constant segments. Two PCR steps were used to amplify libraries, with sample barcodes and sequencing adapters being added in the second step. Sequencing of libraries was performed on Illumina HiSeq 2500 (2x100 bp) or NovaSeq (2x150 bp). The study's own analysis went as follows. MIGEC handled demultiplexing of reads and collapsing into UMI consensus sequences, while MiXCR performed V(D)J alignment. Vaccine-responding clonotypes were identified with edgeR using replicate PBMC samples, with FDR below 0.01 and a log2 fold change above 5 up to day 15 being required. Each bulk clonotype was labeled CD4 or CD8 based on which sequenced repertoire, CD4 or CD8, contained the clonotype at higher abundance. TCRdb handled the public reads itself, with Q25 trimming in fastp and clone calling in MiXCR, and kept productive beta chains. Rows merge per CDR3 protein into single entries with the most common DNA and genes. The V and J calls were determined by TCRdb, not by the authors. The sample includes tens of thousands of distinct CDR3 sequences, with 7.5% to 9% observed a single time. In total, the top ten clones hold roughly two fifths of the sample.

The entry originates in a study of T cells after yellow fever vaccination (dated by TCRdb to about 2019). For the wider study: Libraries from fractions with low cell numbers were prepared with the SMART-Seq v4 Ultra Low Input RNA kit. To follow T-cell clones before and after both primary and booster YFV17D yellow fever vaccination, bulk TCR alpha and beta repertoires underwent longitudinal sequencing. Two healthy male donors, one aged 18 to 30 and one aged 30 to 40 years, made up the cohort. Blood samples were taken at several timepoints before and after primary and secondary immunization, and bulk PBMC replicates and cell subsets were isolated. The paper's findings and limits, for the study overall: A small share of clonotypes was detected in both CD4 and CD8 compartments, with the overlap likely arising from convergent recombination. Computational filtering was needed because FACS-sorted repertoires could contain abundant contaminating clonotypes from the bulk population. The study included only a couple of donors, which limits how far the findings can be generalized. Most clones expanded after primary vaccination (96% of CD4 and 88% of CD8) were re-detected after the booster, suggesting that broad memory maintenance occurred. Compared with the primary T-cell response, the secondary T-cell response was weaker but faster, peaking on day 5 rather than day 15.

The meaning of the sample's treatment or condition label: live attenuated yellow fever vaccine strain. A standard Ficoll-Paque protocol was used to isolate PBMCs from peripheral blood. CD4 and CD8 T-cell fractions were isolated with Dynabeads CD4 and CD8 positive selection kits. TriZol was used to extract RNA from bulk PBMCs, CD4 and CD8 fractions, and dextramer-positive and dextramer-negative fractions. The chain is made from TRBV28 and TRBJ2-1; no D gene call is confident. The receptor comes from a young man who received the YFV17D yellow fever vaccine. The sequencing here drew on CD8+ T cells sorted from PBMCs, taken on the day of the yellow fever booster vaccination. Here is the DNA: TGTGCCAGCAGTTTTGTTGAGACCCTCGGGAATGAGCAGTTCTTC. This yields the protein CASSFVETLGNEQFF.